These 16 T cell receptor beta chains originate from one sample sequenced in a study of blood T cell repertoires in COVID-19. The table came from immunoSEQ multiplex PCR; TCRdb's copy has only in-frame clones and leaves some out. The table has under 450,000 clones, more than 85% seen once; the top ten hold 0.8% to 0.9%. The material sequenced was PBMCs or T cells enriched from blood (not recorded which). All receptors derive from a woman aged 40 to 50 who had been exposed to COVID-19.

Ten or more counts support this clone. This rearrangement joins TRBV6-4 to TRBJ2-1; 11 nucleotides align to TRBD2. CDR3 length equals 18 residues. Germline trimming cut 0 bases from V and 3 bases from J; bases unmatched to any gene: 7. Germline V gives CDR1 MRHNA, CDR2 SNTAGT. In nucleotides, the CDR3 is TGTGCCAGCAGTGACTCATTTGGAACTAGCGGGGGCTACAATGAGCAGTTCTTC. Protein sequence: CASSDSFGTSGGYNEQFF.

The chain employs TRBV6-2 or TRBV6-3 and TRBJ2-7; D gene ambiguous. CDR1 and CDR2 from the germline V gene are MNHEY and SVGEGT. This CDR3 is built from 13 residues. V lost 2 bases and J 3 bases, leaving 8 bases between the germline ends. CDR3: CASSYGPYYEQYF. DNA of the CDR3: TGTGCCAGCAGTTACGGGCCATACTACGAGCAGTACTTC.

This clone appeared once. In DNA form, the CDR3 reads TGTGCCAGTAGCGGCCGCGGGAGGGCCAGCACAGATACGCAGTATTTT. The encoded protein is CASSGRGRASTDTQYF. V and J are TRBV19 and TRBJ2-3; 9 nucleotides agree with TRBD2. The CDR3 loop spans 16 amino acids. Germline values: CDR1 LNHDA, CDR2 SQIVND (reference sequence). With 6 bases clipped from V and 0 bases from J, the junction kept 7 bases outside the gene matches.

This clone was seen only a few times. The CDR3 reads CASSLTGDTGELFF. CDR3 coding DNA: TGCGCCAGCAGCTTGACGGGGGACACCGGGGAGCTGTTTTTT. V gene TRBV5-1 combines with J gene TRBJ2-2, with TRBD2 as a possible D gene (6 bases). Germline CDR1 reads SGHRS; CDR2 reads YFSETQ. Trimming took off 1 base at V and 3 bases at J, with 7 bases between the two ends. The CDR3 totals 14 residues.

The chain combines TRBV6-1 with TRBJ2-7, with 10 bases fitting TRBD1. CDR1 is MNHNS, CDR2 SASEGT, per germline. The junction had 8 bases not matched to a gene; V was cut back by 6 bases and J by 3 bases. The CDR3 runs to 15 residues. The CDR3 spells CASSRPGQGFYEQYF. In DNA, the CDR3 is TGTGCCAGCAGCAGACCGGGACAGGGGTTCTACGAGCAGTACTTC.

The V and J genes are TRBV14 and TRBJ2-5; 7 bases align to TRBD2. V lost 4 bases, J lost 4 bases, and 9 bases stayed unmatched. Per germline, CDR1 SGHDN and CDR2 FVKESK. This CDR3 spans 15 amino acids. The CDR3 here is CASSRHLGGGETQYF. The DNA of the CDR3 is TGTGCCAGCAGCCGCCACTTGGGCGGGGGAGAGACCCAGTACTTC.

The genes are TRBV19 and TRBJ1-1; possible D gene TRBD1, 6 bases. In germline, CDR1 is LNHDA, CDR2 SQIVND (reference sequence). This CDR3 spans 13 amino acids. Trimming cost V 6 bases and J 4 bases, with 12 bases left between them. CDR3 amino acids: CASSQQGVTEAFF. The CDR3 DNA is TGTGCCAGTAGCCAACAGGGTGTCACTGAAGCTTTCTTT.

This clone has a handful of counts. The chain has TRBV2 and TRBJ1-5, with a possible D match to TRBD1 (5 bases). Germline V gives CDR1 SNHLY, CDR2 FYNNEI. The CDR3 sequence is 16 residues long. V was trimmed by 9 bases and J by 0 bases, leaving 18 bases between them. The CDR3 nucleotides read TGTGCCAGTTTCGCCGGGGGAGGGGTTAGCAATCAGCCCCAGCATTTT. Protein product: CASFAGGGVSNQPQHF.

The J gene is TRBJ1-5, the V gene TRBV19, with D perhaps matching TRBD1 (6 bases). V was trimmed by 1 base and J by 3 bases, leaving 13 bases between them. CDR1 is LNHDA and CDR2 is SQIVND in the germline V gene (reference sequence). The CDR3 length is 16 residues. This CDR3 reads CASSIVSRGNNQPQHF. CDR3 sequence (DNA): TGTGCCAGTAGTATAGTCTCCAGGGGAAACAATCAGCCCCAGCATTTT.

V gene TRBV6-5 combines with J gene TRBJ1-2, with TRBD1 matching over 8 bases. The junction had 7 bases not matched to a gene; V was cut back by 6 bases and J by 7 bases. The CDR3 is made up of 13 amino acids. In germline, CDR1 is MNHEY, CDR2 SVGAGI. The CDR3 protein is CASSAGGAAGYTF. The CDR3, as DNA: TGTGCCAGCAGCGCAGGGGGCGCGGCTGGCTACACCTTC.

CDR3 loop: CASSLALYVWHGYTF. The CDR3 region has the DNA TGTGCCAGCAGCTTGGCCTTGTACGTCTGGCATGGCTACACCTTC. The chain carries TRBV5-5 and TRBJ1-2; D remains ambiguous. Germline CDR1 reads SGHKS; CDR2 reads YYEKEE (reference sequence). The CDR3 sequence is 15 residues long. Trimming pared 0 bases from V and 6 bases from J, leaving 15 bases between.

This chain links TRBV9 with TRBJ2-2; weak D call: TRBD1 (5 bases). V was clipped by 4 bases and J by 3 bases, with 10 bases between them. The CDR3 loop spans 14 amino acids. CDR1 and CDR2 (germline): SGDLS, YYNGEE. CDR3: CASSPRQYTGELFF. In DNA, the CDR3 is TGTGCCAGCAGCCCCCGACAGTACACCGGGGAGCTGTTTTTT.

The V gene is TRBV28, the J gene TRBJ2-6, with 7 nucleotides matching TRBD1. This CDR3 spans 15 amino acids. V lost 6 bases to trimming and J lost 4 bases; unmatched junction nucleotides: 6. Germline V lookup: CDR1 MDHEN, CDR2 SYDVKM. The CDR3 DNA reads TGTGCCAGCAGCGAAACAGGGGAGGGGGCCAACGTCCTGACTTTC. It specifies CASSETGEGANVLTF.

This CDR3 reads CSVETTVYGYTF. DNA of the CDR3: TGCAGCGTTGAGACGACAGTCTATGGCTACACCTTC. The chain carries TRBV29-1 and TRBJ1-2; possible D gene TRBD1, 5 bases. Germline V CDR1 and CDR2: SQVTM, ANQGSEA. V shed 3 bases and J shed 4 bases, with 9 bases lying between them. The CDR3 covers 12 residues.

The V gene is TRBV19, the J gene TRBJ1-6; 7 bases fit TRBD1. The J segment lost 9 bases and the V segment lost 11 bases, leaving 16 bases of the junction unmatched. Looked up from germline, CDR1 is LNHDA and CDR2 is SQIVND (reference sequence). This CDR3 is 15 amino acids long. CDR3 region: CASTGTTGNFSPLHF. The CDR3 bases are TGTGCCTCCACTGGTACGACAGGGAATTTTTCACCCCTCCACTTT.

This clone was detected once. This chain's CDR3 is CASSLRQLGNQPQHF. DNA of the CDR3: TGTGCCAGCAGTCTTAGACAGCTTGGAAATCAGCCCCAGCATTTT. The rearrangement links TRBV2 to TRBJ1-5, with D possibly being TRBD1 (5 bases). This CDR3 contains 15 residues. Trimming shortened V by 5 bases and J by 4 bases, and 15 bases separated the two germline ends. CDR1 is SNHLY and CDR2 is FYNNEI in the germline V gene. Filled out from reference TRBV2 and TRBJ1-5, the complete variable domain reads EPEVTQTPSHQVTQMGQEVILRCVPISNHLYFYWYRQILGQKVEFLVSFYNNEISEKSEIFDDQFSVERPDGSNFTLKIRSTKLEDSAMYFCASSLRQLGNQPQHFGDGTRLSIL.